This T cell receptor (beta chain) was observed in a study of T cell changes during pregnancy in multiple sclerosis. V dropped 0 bases and J dropped 5 bases, with 17 bases sitting between them. There are 17 residues in the CDR3. The germline CDR1 and CDR2 sequences are SGHTA and FQGNSA. Clones were read by immunoSEQ multiplex PCR, and TCRdb kept only the in-frame ones, dropping some. The sample comprises about 68,000 clones, 90% of which are singletons, and around 1.5% rests with the top ten. The sequences come from peripheral blood, collected in the third trimester of pregnancy. The chain employs TRBV7-2 and TRBJ2-4, with D possibly matching TRBD2 (7 bases). This clonotype was obtained from a female donor with multiple sclerosis, enrolled in a pregnancy study. For the CDR3, the DNA is TGTGCCAGCAGCTTAGCGCGTGGGGGGGGCCCCCAAAACATTCAGTACTTC. It translates to CASSLARGGGPQNIQYF.